The 10 T cell receptor beta chains below come from one sample, sequenced in a study of blood T cell repertoires in COVID-19. Sequencing was performed with immunoSEQ multiplex PCR; in TCRdb, only in-frame clones are kept and a portion is missing. The sample carries 100,000 or so clones, approximately 90% recorded once. The sample consisted of peripheral blood. The source of these receptors is a man aged 55 to 70 with acute or convalescent COVID-19.

The CDR3 region has the DNA TGTGCCAGCAGTTTATGGACAGGAATTAGCACAGATACGCAGTATTTT. Translated, it gives CASSLWTGISTDTQYF. The chain has TRBV28 and TRBJ2-3; maybe TRBD1 (6 bases). This CDR3 is built from 16 residues. The germline gives CDR1 MDHEN, CDR2 SYDVKM. Trimming removed 0 bases at V and 0 bases at J, with 10 bases between.

This clone was seen a single time. The rearrangement links TRBV4-1 to TRBJ2-3, with 9 nucleotides matching TRBD1. The CDR3 consists of 17 residues. Germline lookup yields CDR1 MGHRA and CDR2 YSYEKL. V shed 0 bases and J 7 bases; nucleotides not matched to a gene: 11. CDR3 region: CASSQDHRDRVSYTQYF. CDR3 DNA sequence: TGCGCCAGCAGCCAAGATCACCGGGACAGGGTATCTTATACGCAGTATTTT.

This chain links TRBV30 with TRBJ1-1; 7 bases line up with TRBD1. The CDR3 runs to 13 residues. Germline assignment: CDR1 GTSNPN and CDR2 SVGIG (reference sequence). The CDR3 DNA sequence: TGTGCTAGGGAGAGACAGGGAGGAACTGAAGCTTTCTTT. Amino acid sequence: CARERQGGTEAFF.

The chain carries TRBV27 and TRBJ2-2; 7 nucleotides match TRBD1. The length of the CDR3 is 16 residues. The junction had 11 bases not matched to a gene; V was cut back by 4 bases and J by 6 bases. Germline CDR1 MNHEY, CDR2 SMNVEV (reference sequence). CDR3 bases: TGTGCCAGCAGTTCCTTGGGACAGACGATAGCCGGGGAGCTGTTTTTT. This sequence encodes CASSSLGQTIAGELFF.

V is TRBV4-1 and J is TRBJ2-1; TRBD2 agrees at 14 bases. The junction had 5 bases not matched to a gene; V was cut back by 0 bases and J by 4 bases. The CDR3 has 18 residues. CDR1 is MGHRA, CDR2 YSYEKL, per germline. The CDR3 nucleotides read TGCGCCAGCAGCCAAGAGGATTGGACTAGCGGGAGGTACAATGAGCAGTTCTTC. Translating it yields CASSQEDWTSGRYNEQFF.

This sequence joins TRBV28 and TRBJ1-2; TRBD1 matches at 10 bases. The CDR3 runs 13 residues. The junction had 6 bases not matched to a gene; V was cut back by 6 bases and J by 8 bases. The germline gives CDR1 MDHEN, CDR2 SYDVKM. This CDR3 reads CASRSGTGDGYTF. The CDR3 coding sequence is TGTGCCAGCAGATCCGGGACAGGGGACGGCTACACCTTC.

V and J are TRBV19 and TRBJ2-1; 8 nucleotides line up with TRBD2. Germline values: CDR1 LNHDA, CDR2 SQIVND (reference sequence). This CDR3 spans 14 amino acids. J lost 10 bases, V lost 3 bases, and 8 bases had no gene match. CDR3 in amino acids: CASSISGAEGEQFF. The CDR3 coding sequence is TGTGCCAGTAGTATTAGCGGGGCCGAGGGGGAGCAGTTCTTC.

V is TRBV4-1 and J is TRBJ1-5; 9 bases map to TRBD1. Germline loops: CDR1 MGHRA, CDR2 YSYEKL. V shed 2 bases and J 3 bases; nucleotides not matched to a gene: 5. The CDR3 is 16 amino acids. CDR3: CASSQPDRGNNQPQHF. In DNA form, the CDR3 reads TGCGCCAGCAGCCAACCGGACAGGGGCAACAATCAGCCCCAGCATTTT.

The rearrangement joins TRBV12-3 or TRBV12-4 to TRBJ1-1, with D possibly TRBD1 on 6 matching bases. The CDR3 has 13 residues. V shed 6 bases and J shed 1 base, with 9 bases lying between them. The CDR3 nucleotides are TGTGCCAGCAGCCAGGGGCCGAACACTGAAGCTTTCTTT. It specifies CASSQGPNTEAFF.

The CDR3 reads CASSLTGWRNTGELFF. The CDR3 DNA is TGTGCCAGCAGCCTCACGGGGTGGCGCAACACCGGGGAGCTGTTTTTT. J is TRBJ2-2 and V is TRBV14; D may be TRBD2 (5 bases). The CDR3 extends over 16 amino acids. V lost 4 bases and J 2 bases, leaving 14 bases between the germline ends. CDR1 is SGHDN, CDR2 FVKESK, per germline.